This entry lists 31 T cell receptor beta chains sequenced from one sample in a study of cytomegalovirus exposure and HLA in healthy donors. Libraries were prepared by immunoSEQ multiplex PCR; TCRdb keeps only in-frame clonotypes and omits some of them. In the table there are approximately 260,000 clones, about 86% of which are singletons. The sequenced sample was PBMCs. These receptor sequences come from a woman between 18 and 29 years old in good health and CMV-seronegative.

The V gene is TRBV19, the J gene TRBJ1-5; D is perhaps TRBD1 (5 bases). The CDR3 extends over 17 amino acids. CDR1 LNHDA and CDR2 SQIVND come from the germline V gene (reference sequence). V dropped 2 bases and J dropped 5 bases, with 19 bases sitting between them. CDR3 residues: CASSIFPGGVLDQPQHF. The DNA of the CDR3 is TGTGCCAGTAGTATATTCCCCGGGGGAGTGCTGGATCAGCCCCAGCATTTT.

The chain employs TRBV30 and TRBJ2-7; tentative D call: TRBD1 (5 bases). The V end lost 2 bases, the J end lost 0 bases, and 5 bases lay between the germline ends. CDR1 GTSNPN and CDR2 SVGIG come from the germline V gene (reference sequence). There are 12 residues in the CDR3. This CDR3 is CAWSRGSYEQYF. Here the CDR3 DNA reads TGTGCCTGGAGTAGGGGCTCCTACGAGCAGTACTTC.

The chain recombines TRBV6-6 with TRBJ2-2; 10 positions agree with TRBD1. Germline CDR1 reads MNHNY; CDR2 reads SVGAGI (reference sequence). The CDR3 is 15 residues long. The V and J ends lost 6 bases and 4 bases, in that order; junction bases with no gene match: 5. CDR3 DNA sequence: TGTGCCAGCAGGCCGGACAGGGGGTTCACCGGGGAGCTGTTTTTT. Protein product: CASRPDRGFTGELFF.

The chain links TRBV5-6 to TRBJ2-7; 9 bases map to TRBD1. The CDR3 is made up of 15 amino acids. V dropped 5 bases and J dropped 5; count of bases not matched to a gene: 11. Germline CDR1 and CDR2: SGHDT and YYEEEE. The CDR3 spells CASSYRDRVFHEQYF. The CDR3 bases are TGTGCCAGCAGTTACCGGGACAGGGTCTTCCACGAGCAGTACTTC.

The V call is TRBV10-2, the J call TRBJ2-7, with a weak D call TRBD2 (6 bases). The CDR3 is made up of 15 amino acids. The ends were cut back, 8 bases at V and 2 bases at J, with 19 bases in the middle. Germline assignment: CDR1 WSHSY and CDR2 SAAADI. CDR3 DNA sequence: TGCGCCAGCGTGAAATATGGGACTCGAGCCTACGAGCAGTACTTC. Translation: CASVKYGTRAYEQYF.

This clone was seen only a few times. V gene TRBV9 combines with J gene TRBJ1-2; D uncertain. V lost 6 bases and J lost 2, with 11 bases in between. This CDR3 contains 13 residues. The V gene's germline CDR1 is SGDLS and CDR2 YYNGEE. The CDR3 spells CASTPGENYGYTF. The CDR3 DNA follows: TGTGCCAGCACCCCCGGGGAGAACTATGGCTACACCTTC.

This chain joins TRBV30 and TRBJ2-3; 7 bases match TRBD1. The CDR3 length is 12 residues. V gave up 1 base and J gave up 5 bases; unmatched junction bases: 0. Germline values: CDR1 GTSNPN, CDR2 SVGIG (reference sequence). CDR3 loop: CAWSGDRDTQYF. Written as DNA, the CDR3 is TGTGCCTGGAGTGGGGACAGAGATACGCAGTATTTT.

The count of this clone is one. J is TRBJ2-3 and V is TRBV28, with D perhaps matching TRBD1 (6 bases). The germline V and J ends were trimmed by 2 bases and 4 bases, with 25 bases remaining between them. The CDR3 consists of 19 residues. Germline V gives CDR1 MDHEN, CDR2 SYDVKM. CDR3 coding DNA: TGTGCCAGCAGTTTACTCGACAGGACTCCCCTCACGGGCGCAGATACGCAGTATTTT. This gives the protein CASSLLDRTPLTGADTQYF.

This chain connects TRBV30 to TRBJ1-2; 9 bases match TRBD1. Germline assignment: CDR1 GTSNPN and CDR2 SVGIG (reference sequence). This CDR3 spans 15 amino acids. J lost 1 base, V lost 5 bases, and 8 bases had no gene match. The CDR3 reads CAWLLGTGHNYGYTF. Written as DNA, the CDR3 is TGTGCCTGGCTACTCGGGACAGGGCATAACTATGGCTACACCTTC.

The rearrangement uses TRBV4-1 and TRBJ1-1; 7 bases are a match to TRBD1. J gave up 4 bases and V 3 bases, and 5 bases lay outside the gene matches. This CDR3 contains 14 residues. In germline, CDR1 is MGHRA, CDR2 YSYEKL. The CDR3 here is CASSHTTGSTEAFF. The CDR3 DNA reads TGCGCCAGCAGCCACACGACAGGGAGCACTGAAGCTTTCTTT.

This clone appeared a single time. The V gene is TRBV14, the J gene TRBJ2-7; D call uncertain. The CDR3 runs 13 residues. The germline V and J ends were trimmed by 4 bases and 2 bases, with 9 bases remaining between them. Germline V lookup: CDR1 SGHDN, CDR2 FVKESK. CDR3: CASSPVLAYEQYF. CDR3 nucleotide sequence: TGTGCCAGCAGCCCAGTTTTGGCCTACGAGCAGTACTTC.

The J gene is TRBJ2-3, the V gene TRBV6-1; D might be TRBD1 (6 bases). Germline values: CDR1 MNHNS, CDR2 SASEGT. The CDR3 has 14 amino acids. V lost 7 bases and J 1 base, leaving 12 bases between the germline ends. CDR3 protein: CASILQGGTDTQYF. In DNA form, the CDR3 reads TGTGCCAGCATCCTACAGGGTGGCACAGATACGCAGTATTTT.

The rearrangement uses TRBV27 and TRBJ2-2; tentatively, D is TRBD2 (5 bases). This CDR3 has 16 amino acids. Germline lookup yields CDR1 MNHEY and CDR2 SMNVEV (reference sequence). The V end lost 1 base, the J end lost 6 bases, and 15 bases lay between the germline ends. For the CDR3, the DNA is TGTGCCAGCAGTTTATTATCGTTTTCCGGGGCCGGGGAGCTGTTTTTT. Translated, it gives CASSLLSFSGAGELFF.

CDR3 loop: CASSLVGQGASEQYF. The CDR3 nucleotides read TGTGCCAGCAGCTTGGTGGGACAGGGGGCTTCCGAGCAGTACTTC. J is TRBJ2-7 and V is TRBV5-4; 12 positions agree with TRBD1. V was clipped by 0 bases and J by 6 bases; unmatched bases: 4. There are 15 residues in the CDR3. CDR1 is SGHNT, CDR2 YYREEE, per germline (reference sequence).

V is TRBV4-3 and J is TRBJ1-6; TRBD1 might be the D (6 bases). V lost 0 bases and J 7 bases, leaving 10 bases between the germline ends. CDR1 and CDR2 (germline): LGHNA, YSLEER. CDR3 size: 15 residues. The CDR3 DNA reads TGCGCCAGCAGCCAAGAACAGGGTGGAAATTCACCCCTCCACTTT. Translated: CASSQEQGGNSPLHF.

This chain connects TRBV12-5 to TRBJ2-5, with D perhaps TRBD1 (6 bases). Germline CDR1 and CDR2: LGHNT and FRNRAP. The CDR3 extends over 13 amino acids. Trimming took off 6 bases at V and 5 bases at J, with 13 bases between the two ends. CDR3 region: CASGTGFVETQYF. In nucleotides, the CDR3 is TGTGCTAGTGGCACAGGGTTCGTGGAGACCCAGTACTTC.

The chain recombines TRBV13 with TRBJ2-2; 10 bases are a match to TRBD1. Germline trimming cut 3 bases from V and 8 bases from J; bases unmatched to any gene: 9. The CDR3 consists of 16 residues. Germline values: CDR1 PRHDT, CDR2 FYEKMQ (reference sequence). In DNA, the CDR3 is TGTGCCAGCAGCTTCAGACAGGGGGCGTTGGTAGGGGAGCTGTTTTTT. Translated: CASSFRQGALVGELFF.

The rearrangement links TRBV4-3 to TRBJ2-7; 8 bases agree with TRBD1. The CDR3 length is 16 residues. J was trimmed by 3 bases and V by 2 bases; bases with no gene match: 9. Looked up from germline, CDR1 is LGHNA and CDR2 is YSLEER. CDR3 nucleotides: TGCGCCAGCAGCCAACACCGGGACAGGAGAAACTACGAGCAGTACTTC. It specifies CASSQHRDRRNYEQYF.

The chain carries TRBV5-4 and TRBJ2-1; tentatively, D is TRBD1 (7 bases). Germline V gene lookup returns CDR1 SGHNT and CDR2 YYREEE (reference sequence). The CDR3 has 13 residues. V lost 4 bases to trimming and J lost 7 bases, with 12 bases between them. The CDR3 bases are TGTGCCAGCAGCCAGACAGGGAGGAATGAGCAGTTCTTC. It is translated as CASSQTGRNEQFF.

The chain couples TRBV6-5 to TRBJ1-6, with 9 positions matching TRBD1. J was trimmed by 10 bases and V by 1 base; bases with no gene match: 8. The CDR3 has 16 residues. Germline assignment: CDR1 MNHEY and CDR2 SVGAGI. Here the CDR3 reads CASSYFEGTGISPLHF. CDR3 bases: TGTGCCAGCAGTTACTTCGAGGGGACAGGGATATCACCCCTCCACTTT.

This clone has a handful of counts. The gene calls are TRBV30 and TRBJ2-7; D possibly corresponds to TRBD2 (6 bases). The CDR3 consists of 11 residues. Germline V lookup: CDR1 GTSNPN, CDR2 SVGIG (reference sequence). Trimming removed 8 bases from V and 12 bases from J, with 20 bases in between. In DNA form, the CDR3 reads TGTGCCCTGGGAAGGGGAGGAATGAGGTACTTC. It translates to CALGRGGMRYF.

CDR3 nucleotides: TGTGCCAGCAGCCAGGTTACGGGGGGAAACACCGGGGAGCTGTTTTTT. Translation gives CASSQVTGGNTGELFF. V usage is TRBV4-2 and J usage is TRBJ2-2; 7 bases fit TRBD2. V lost 3 bases, J lost 2 bases, and 6 bases stayed unmatched. CDR3 size: 16 residues. Germline V gives CDR1 LGHNA, CDR2 YNFKEQ.

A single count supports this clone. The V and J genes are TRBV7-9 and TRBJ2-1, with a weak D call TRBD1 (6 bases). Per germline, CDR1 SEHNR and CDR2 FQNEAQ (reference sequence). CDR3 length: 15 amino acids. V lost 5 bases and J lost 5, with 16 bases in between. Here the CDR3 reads CASSPQDSPDNEQFF. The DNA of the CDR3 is TGTGCCAGCAGCCCCCAGGACAGTCCCGACAATGAGCAGTTCTTC.

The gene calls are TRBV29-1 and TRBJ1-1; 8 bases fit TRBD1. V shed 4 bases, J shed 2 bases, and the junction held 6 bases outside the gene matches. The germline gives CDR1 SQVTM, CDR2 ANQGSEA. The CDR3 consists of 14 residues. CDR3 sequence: CSVVGPGGNTEAFF. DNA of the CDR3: TGCAGCGTTGTCGGTCCAGGGGGCAACACTGAAGCTTTCTTT.

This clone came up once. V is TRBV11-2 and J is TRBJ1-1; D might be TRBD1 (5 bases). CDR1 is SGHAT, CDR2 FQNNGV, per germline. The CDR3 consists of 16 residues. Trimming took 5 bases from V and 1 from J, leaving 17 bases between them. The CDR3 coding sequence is TGTGCCAGCAGCCACCTTGGGGCGGTATCGAACACTGAAGCTTTCTTT. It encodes CASSHLGAVSNTEAFF.

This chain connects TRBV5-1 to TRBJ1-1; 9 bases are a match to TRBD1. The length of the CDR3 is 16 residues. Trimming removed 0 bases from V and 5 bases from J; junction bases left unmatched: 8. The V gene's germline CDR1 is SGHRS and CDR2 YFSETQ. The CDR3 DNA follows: TGCGCCAGCAGCTTGGGGCGGGACAGGGTCGAAACTGAAGCTTTCTTT. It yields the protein CASSLGRDRVETEAFF.

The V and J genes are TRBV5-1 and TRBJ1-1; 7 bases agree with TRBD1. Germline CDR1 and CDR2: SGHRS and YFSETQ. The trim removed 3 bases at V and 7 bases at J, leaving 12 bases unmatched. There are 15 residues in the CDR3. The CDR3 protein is CASSSWGQKRGEAFF. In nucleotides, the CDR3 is TGCGCCAGCAGCTCTTGGGGACAGAAACGTGGTGAAGCTTTCTTT.

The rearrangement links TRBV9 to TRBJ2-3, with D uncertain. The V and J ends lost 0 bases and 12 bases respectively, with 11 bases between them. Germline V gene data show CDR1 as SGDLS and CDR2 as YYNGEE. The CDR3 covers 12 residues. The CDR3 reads CASSVDMQAQYF. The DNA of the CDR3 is TGTGCCAGCAGCGTAGATATGCAGGCTCAGTATTTT.

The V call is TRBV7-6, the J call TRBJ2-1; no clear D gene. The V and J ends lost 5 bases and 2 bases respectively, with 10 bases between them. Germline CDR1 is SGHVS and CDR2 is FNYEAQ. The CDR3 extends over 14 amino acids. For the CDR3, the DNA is TGTGCCAGCAGCCCCGGTTCCCCCTACAATGAGCAGTTCTTC. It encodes CASSPGSPYNEQFF.

The CDR3 region has the DNA TGTGCCAGCAGCCGCGGACAGGGGGGCACAGATACGCAGTATTTT. This codes for CASSRGQGGTDTQYF. J is TRBJ2-3 and V is TRBV4-2; 10 bases match TRBD1. The CDR3 is made up of 15 amino acids. Trimming at V came to 4 bases and at J to 1 base, leaving 2 bases not matched to a gene. CDR1 is LGHNA, CDR2 YNFKEQ, per germline.

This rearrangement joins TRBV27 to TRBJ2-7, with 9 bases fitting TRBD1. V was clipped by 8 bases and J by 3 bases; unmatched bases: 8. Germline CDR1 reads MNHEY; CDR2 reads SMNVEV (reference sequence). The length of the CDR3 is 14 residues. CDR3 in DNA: TGTGCCAGCGCCCTCACAGGGGGCAGCTACGAGCAGTACTTC. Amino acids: CASALTGGSYEQYF.